This TCR beta chain emerged from a study of T cells in Graves' hyperthyroidism and ophthalmopathy (dated by TCRdb to about 2019). About the full investigation: To identify TCR V-J signatures that set the groups apart, the researchers used a discovery cohort of about a hundred patients, made up of around 40 with Graves' ophthalmopathy and 57 with stable Graves' hyperthyroidism. An independent validation cohort of under 20 hyperthyroidism patients and roughly 16 patients who later progressed to ophthalmopathy tested prospective prediction of ophthalmopathy. The roughly 91 discovery patients were randomly divided into training and test sets at a 7:3 ratio. After blood sampling, hyperthyroidism patients were treated with methimazole at a starting dose of 30 mg daily, and ophthalmopathy patients were treated with high-dose intravenous methylprednisolone. The paper reports TCR Vbeta CDR3 sequencing of over 130 peripheral blood samples: over 40 ophthalmopathy, roughly 80 hyperthyroidism and 17 progressor patients. In addition, the study compared T-cell repertoires in thyroid tissue and in blood from six Graves' hyperthyroidism patients.

General findings and caveats noted by the study authors: Blood samples also contained most of the expanded thyroid clonotypes (frequency above 0.001), which suggests that blood repertoires may reflect thyroid immune responses. In validation, the model predicted progression to ophthalmopathy a median of 6.5 months before onset, with approximately 70% sensitivity and nearly 75% specificity. Sample size was not statistically predetermined, and investigators were not blinded to group allocation. In cross-validation, a model built on a 13 V-J signature told ophthalmopathy apart from stable hyperthyroidism with approximately 91% sensitivity and approximately 84% specificity, and in testing the same model reached 80%/75%.

TCR beta CDR3 regions were amplified from RNA transcripts. A first-round RT-PCR of the TCR CDR3 used the HTBI primer set with the Qiagen OneStep RT-PCR kit. Libraries were constructed in a second round of multiplex PCR, after which size selection and purification were performed. Paired-end sequencing of the libraries was performed with 100 bp reads on an Illumina HiSeq2000. For the original study's pipeline: Raw data were processed with SOAPnuke, discarding reads with adapters, uncalled bases, mean Phred below 15, or no exact constant-primer or identifier match. COPE v1.2.5 was used to merge high-quality paired reads, and clonotypes were defined as unique nucleotide sequences. Clonotypes were aligned to IMGT TRBV, TRBD and TRBJ reference segments using MiTCR v1.1. The analysis was restricted to V-J combinations with a frequency above 0.0001, which together covered roughly 99% of the repertoires. A TCS score was defined as the ratio of F50 (clonal expansion) to E x V (chaos), with BLOSUM62-based TCRdist applied between CDR3 peptides within each V-J. Welch's t-statistics and random forest reduced fewer than 600 V-J features to under 15, which were used in a naive Bayes classifier (R e1071). The similarity between thyroid and blood repertoires was quantified using the Morisita-Horn index. Through fastp at Q25 and MiXCR, TCRdb rebuilt clones from the public reads, retaining in-frame beta chains. Every entry covers one CDR3 protein and lists the most common genes and DNA from its rows. The V and J calls reflect TCRdb's pipeline rather than the authors' work. The sample table lists about 610,000 distinct CDR3 sequences, just over 45% of them with a count of one. Approximately 7.5% of the sample belongs to the ten largest clones.

Graves' hyperthyroidism was defined as stable when no progression to ophthalmopathy occurred over 18 months of follow-up. The hyperthyroidism patients were between 18 and 65 years old and newly diagnosed, with a disease duration of less than 2 months. Patients with uncontrolled infections, other autoimmune diseases, pregnancy or lactation were excluded. Diagnoses were established on the basis of clinical symptoms, serum thyroxine and TRAb, thyroid ultrasound, and orbital computed tomography. Total RNA was extracted with Trizol reagent, and quality was checked on an Agilent 2100 Bioanalyzer. Worth noting for this clonotype: The antigen this receptor binds is unknown. The sample holds no much larger clone one base away, and base qualities are not on file.

The CDR3 sequence holds 19 residues, the cysteine and phenylalanine included. Of all the DNA, just the CDR3 is kept, 57 bases in frame from base 1. The germline V gene encodes CDR1 LNHNV and CDR2 YYDKDF (reference sequence). Here V drops 4 bases and J drops 0 bases, and the junction holds 10 bases not matched to any gene. The material sequenced was peripheral blood or thyroid tissue (not recorded which). This sequence was found in a woman aged 18 to 35 with Graves' hyperthyroidism. This receptor chain uses TRBV15 and TRBJ2-6; 9 junctional bases match TRBD1. CDR3 loop: CATSTSGQGYLSGANVLTF. Read as DNA, the sequence is TGTGCCACCAGCACTTCGGGACAGGGATATCTCTCTGGGGCCAACGTCCTGACTTTC.